This TCR beta chain appears in the sequencing data of a study of PD-1 blockade in classical Hodgkin lymphoma. Study-level information: Intravenous infusions of nivolumab 3 mg/kg reached patients every 2 weeks.

With 4 bases removed from V and 5 bases from J, the gap between germline ends came to 13 bases. Germline V gene lookup returns CDR1 SGHVS and CDR2 FNYEAQ. The CDR3 is made up of 14 amino acids. Study-level points and caveats: Newly diagnosed patients were reported to exhibit reduced baseline TCR diversity relative to healthy donors. Newly diagnosed and completely responding patients shared comparable baseline diversity. Whereas CD4+ TCR diversity had risen significantly by C4D1, CD8+ TCR diversity had not.

Method: immunoSEQ multiplex PCR; TCRdb's copy keeps in-frame clones and lacks some. The data hold about 18,000 clones, with around 86% observed a single time. Each patient experienced a relapse that followed autologous stem cell transplantation, and brentuximab vedotin exposure varied. With regard to this clone: Its antigen remains unidentified.

The chain has TRBV7-6 and TRBJ2-3, with D perhaps matching TRBD1 or TRBD2 (5 bases each). The origin of this receptor is a human donor with classical Hodgkin lymphoma. The starting material was peripheral blood mononuclear cells (PBMCs), obtained at baseline. The CDR3 reads CASSSTPGRDTQYF. CDR3 in DNA: TGTGCCAGCAGCTCCACCCCAGGGAGAGATACGCAGTATTTT.